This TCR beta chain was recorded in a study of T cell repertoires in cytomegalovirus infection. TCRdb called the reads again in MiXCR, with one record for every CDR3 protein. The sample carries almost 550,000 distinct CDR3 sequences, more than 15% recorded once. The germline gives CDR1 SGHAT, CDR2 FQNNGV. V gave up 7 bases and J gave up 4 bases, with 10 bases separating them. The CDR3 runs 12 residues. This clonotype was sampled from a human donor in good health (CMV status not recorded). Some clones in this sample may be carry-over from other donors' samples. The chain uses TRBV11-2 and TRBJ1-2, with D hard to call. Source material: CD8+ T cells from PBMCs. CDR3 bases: TGTGCCAGCACCTCAGACGGCTATGGCTACACCTTC. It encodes CASTSDGYGYTF.